What follows are 20 T cell receptor beta chains derived from one specimen sequenced in a study of identical twins. TCRdb independently ran MiXCR on the 5' RACE reads; one entry per CDR3 protein. Of some 590,000 distinct CDR3 sequences listed, around a tenth were seen once; the top ten hold around 3%. In addition, the sample was reused for a study of yellow fever vaccine responses in identical twins.

What was sequenced was PBMCs. Source of these receptors: a woman aged 18-29 years in good health.

There are a few counts of this clonotype. This chain uses TRBV20-1 with TRBJ2-1, with 12 bases that match TRBD1. V was pared by 5 bases and J by 10 bases, with 3 bases of the junction left unmatched. This CDR3 region has 12 residues. CDR1 and CDR2 (germline): DFQATT, SNEGSKA (reference sequence). Written as DNA, the CDR3 is TGCAGTGCTGGGACAGGGGGCTGGGAGCAGTTCTTC. Its translation is CSAGTGGWEQFF.

The J gene is TRBJ2-5, the V gene TRBV28; the D gene is possibly TRBD1 (5 bases). The germline gives CDR1 MDHEN, CDR2 SYDVKM. The length of the CDR3 is 14 residues. V shed 6 bases and J shed 4 bases, with 15 bases lying between them. CDR3 region: CASRLQGFRETQYF. In DNA, the CDR3 is TGTGCCAGCAGGCTGCAGGGATTTAGAGAGACCCAGTACTTC.

This clonotype was recorded at least ten times. The chain carries TRBV7-8 and TRBJ1-5, with D uncertain. V was shortened by 1 base and J by 0 bases, with 10 bases between the two germline ends. The CDR3 extends over 16 amino acids. In germline, CDR1 is SGHVS, CDR2 FQNEAQ. Written as DNA, the CDR3 is TGTGCCAGCAGCTTAGAAGGGATGTATAGCAATCAGCCCCAGCATTTT. Translated: CASSLEGMYSNQPQHF.

This clonotype occurred many times. The chain is built from TRBV28 and TRBJ2-1, with TRBD2 identical over 10 bases. The length of the CDR3 is 14 residues. CDR1 is MDHEN and CDR2 is SYDVKM in the germline V gene. Trimming at V came to 5 bases and at J to 7 bases, leaving 5 bases not matched to a gene. The CDR3, as DNA: TGTGCCAGCAGTCCTAGCGGGAGCGTTAATGAGCAGTTCTTC. This sequence encodes CASSPSGSVNEQFF.

This clonotype has a count of ten or more. The chain carries TRBV7-9 and TRBJ2-7, with unresolved D. Germline assignment: CDR1 SEHNR and CDR2 FQNEAQ (reference sequence). The length of the CDR3 is 13 residues. V lost 5 bases and J 8 bases, leaving 16 bases between the germline ends. CDR3 coding DNA: TGTGCCAGCAGCAATAGAGACGGCAACAAGCAGTACTTC. Translated: CASSNRDGNKQYF. The variable domain in full, with the rest retrieved from reference TRBV7-9 and TRBJ2-7, is DTGVSQNPRHKITKRGQNVTFRCDPISEHNRLYWYRQTLGQGPEFLTYFQNEAQLEKSRLLSDRFSAERPKGSFSTLEIQRTEQGDSAMYLCASSNRDGNKQYFGPGTRLTVT.

The rearrangement uses TRBV12-3 or TRBV12-4 and TRBJ2-7; 7 bases are shared with TRBD1. The CDR3 loop spans 14 amino acids. V dropped 7 bases and J dropped 7; count of bases not matched to a gene: 13. The CDR3 reads CASTARTGAWEQYF. The DNA of the CDR3 is TGTGCCAGCACCGCCCGAACAGGGGCCTGGGAGCAGTACTTC.

In its sample, this clonotype was seen many times. CDR3 bases: TGTGCCAGCAGCCCTTCCTTCTCCCGCACAGGCTATGGCTACACCTTC. It is translated as CASSPSFSRTGYGYTF. The V and J genes are TRBV7-9 and TRBJ1-2; tentative D call: TRBD1 (5 bases). There are 16 residues in the CDR3. V dropped 5 bases and J dropped 4 bases, with 20 bases sitting between them. Germline CDR1 and CDR2: SEHNR and FQNEAQ (reference sequence).

This clonotype showed up just a few times. CDR3 nucleotides: TGTGCCAGCAGGCTTTTATTGGAGCAGTTCTTC. This sequence encodes CASRLLLEQFF. The chain uses TRBV6-5 and TRBJ2-1, with D unclear. Trimming stripped 6 bases from V and 10 bases from J, with 10 bases between. The CDR3 is 11 residues long. CDR1 and CDR2 (germline): MNHEY, SVGAGI.

The table lists this clonotype with a few counts. The chain employs TRBV20-1 and TRBJ1-2; no definite D call. The CDR3 sequence is 13 residues long. Germline V gene data show CDR1 as DFQATT and CDR2 as SNEGSKA (reference sequence). Between the trimmed V and J ends, which lost 0 bases and 4 bases, there was a span of 9 bases. CDR3 amino acids: CSARDRTAYGYTF. CDR3 nucleotides: TGCAGTGCTAGAGATCGTACAGCCTATGGCTACACCTTC.

Many counts were recorded for this clonotype. The chain has TRBV20-1 and TRBJ2-5, with D possibly TRBD2 on 5 matching bases. This CDR3 spans 15 amino acids. V dropped 0 bases and J dropped 5 bases, with 16 bases sitting between them. CDR1 and CDR2 from the germline V gene are DFQATT and SNEGSKA (reference sequence). In DNA form, the CDR3 reads TGCAGTGCTAGAGATACCTCGACTACCGGGGAGACCCAGTACTTC. Residues: CSARDTSTTGETQYF.

This clonotype was seen many times. This rearrangement joins TRBV20-1 to TRBJ2-2, with D perhaps matching TRBD2 (5 bases). The CDR3 runs to 15 residues. V lost 3 bases to trimming and J lost 0 bases, with 11 bases between them. The germline V gene has CDR1 DFQATT and CDR2 SNEGSKA (reference sequence). Here the CDR3 reads CSARSGNSNTGELFF. Here the CDR3 DNA reads TGCAGTGCTAGGTCGGGGAATTCGAACACCGGGGAGCTGTTTTTT.

The chain combines TRBV20-1 with TRBJ2-2; TRBD1 agrees at 9 bases. The CDR3 has 15 residues. Germline loops: CDR1 DFQATT, CDR2 SNEGSKA (reference sequence). Germline trimming cut 6 bases from V and 4 bases from J; bases unmatched to any gene: 9. CDR3 DNA sequence: TGCAGTGCAGCTTCACAGGGGGCGGGCACCGGGGAGCTGTTTTTT. Translation gives CSAASQGAGTGELFF.

This clonotype was counted at least ten times. This sequence joins TRBV12-3 or TRBV12-4 and TRBJ2-7; TRBD1 agrees at 9 bases. With V trimmed by 5 bases and J by 3 bases, 8 bases remained unmatched. The CDR3 covers 15 residues. CDR3 DNA: TGTGCCAGCAGTAGGACAGGGGACGGGCTCTACGAGCAGTACTTC. This sequence encodes CASSRTGDGLYEQYF.

This clonotype came up a few times. This rearrangement joins TRBV2 to TRBJ2-5, with D perhaps assigned TRBD1 or TRBD2 (7 bases each). The germline V gene encodes CDR1 SNHLY and CDR2 FYNNEI. The CDR3 length is 14 residues. V was shortened by 4 bases and J by 4 bases, with 13 bases between the two germline ends. The CDR3 here is CASSAPGGAETQYF. The CDR3 DNA sequence: TGTGCCAGCAGTGCTCCAGGGGGGGCAGAGACCCAGTACTTC.

This sequence joins TRBV7-8 and TRBJ1-5; D remains unclear. CDR1 and CDR2 from the germline V gene are SGHVS and FQNEAQ. The CDR3 is 15 amino acids. The V end lost 3 bases, the J end lost 2 bases, and 11 bases lay between the germline ends. As DNA, the CDR3 is TGTGCCAGCAGCTTGGGTACAGTGGGCAATCAGCCCCAGCATTTT. Its protein product is CASSLGTVGNQPQHF.

This clonotype has a count of ten or more. The V gene is TRBV12-3 or TRBV12-4, the J gene TRBJ2-2; a weak D match, TRBD2 (5 bases). With 2 bases removed from V and 6 bases from J, the gap between germline ends came to 7 bases. This CDR3 is 13 amino acids long. The CDR3 loop is CASSLNGAGELFF. CDR3 DNA: TGTGCCAGCAGTTTAAACGGGGCCGGGGAGCTGTTTTTT.

This clonotype was seen a handful of times. V gene TRBV7-8 combines with J gene TRBJ2-5, with 11 bases matching TRBD2. CDR3 length: 16 amino acids. Trimming at V came to 2 bases and at J to 7 bases, leaving 9 bases not matched to a gene. The germline V gene encodes CDR1 SGHVS and CDR2 FQNEAQ. As DNA, the CDR3 is TGTGCCAGCAGCTTAATTGGCCTAGCGGGGGGAAGGACCCAGTACTTC. This encodes CASSLIGLAGGRTQYF. The whole variable domain, remainder taken from reference TRBV7-8 and TRBJ2-5, is GAGVSQSPRYKVAKRGQDVALRCDPISGHVSLFWYQQALGQGPEFLTYFQNEAQLDKSGLPSDRFFAERPEGSVSTLKIQRTQQEDSAVYLCASSLIGLAGGRTQYFGPGTRLLVL.

This clonotype was recorded at least ten times. The chain links TRBV7-2 to TRBJ2-7, with 7 nucleotides matching TRBD2. J lost 5 bases, V lost 2 bases, and 6 bases had no gene match. Germline CDR1 is SGHTA and CDR2 is FQGNSA. The CDR3 contains 14 residues. CDR3 region: CASSLSGGRDEQYF. The DNA for the CDR3 is TGTGCCAGCAGCTTATCGGGGGGACGGGACGAGCAGTACTTC.

This chain links TRBV6-1 with TRBJ2-2; 8 positions match TRBD1. The junction had 13 bases not matched to a gene; V was cut back by 10 bases and J by 6 bases. This CDR3 has 15 amino acids. The germline gives CDR1 MNHNS, CDR2 SASEGT. CDR3 amino acids: CATEKVQGAPGELFF. DNA of the CDR3: TGTGCCACCGAGAAGGTGCAGGGGGCCCCCGGGGAGCTGTTTTTT.

This clonotype was observed many times. The J gene is TRBJ2-7, the V gene TRBV12-3 or TRBV12-4; D might be TRBD1 (6 bases). V gave up 3 bases and J gave up 3 bases, with 15 bases separating them. The CDR3 is 15 residues long. CDR3 nucleotides: TGTGCCAGCAGTTTGGATTCGACAGGAGGCTACGAGCAGTACTTC. It yields the protein CASSLDSTGGYEQYF.